The clone carrying this T cell receptor beta chain was seen repeatedly, ten times or more. Its antigen is not known. Genomic DNA served as the source from which two-round multiplex PCR generated TCR beta CDR3 amplicons. First-round PCR employed TRBV- and TRBJ-specific primers for each gene. A single record per CDR3 protein comes from TCRdb applying MiXCR to the multiplex PCR reads. The table shows approximately 25,000 distinct CDR3 sequences, with around 46% occurring only once. The CDR3 covers 14 residues. The germline CDR1 and CDR2 sequences are DFQATT and SNEGSKA (reference sequence). V lost 6 bases, J lost 5 bases, and 10 bases stayed unmatched. The source of the sample is a study of prognosis after radiotherapy for stage I lung cancer. Overall study context: Enrollment began in the first half of 2018 and ended in the first half of 2019; the enrolled patients had stage I non-small cell lung cancer. Squamous cell carcinoma tumors occurred in about 7 patients, adenocarcinoma in around 12.

Broader study findings: Stereotactic body radiation therapy was followed by fewer unique TCR clones, median around 9,500 versus 6,500.

The sample was PBMCs, taken before or after stereotactic body radiation therapy (not recorded which). The receptor was isolated from a donor of 50 years or more with non-small cell lung cancer. The chain couples TRBV20-1 to TRBJ2-7; 10 bases line up with TRBD2. The CDR3 nucleotides are TGCAGTGCCGTGAAATCAGCGGGAGGGAACGAGCAGTACTTC. It specifies CSAVKSAGGNEQYF.